This is a list of T cell receptor beta chains from one sample in a study of T-cell memory formation after mild COVID-19. TCRdb reanalysed the 5' RACE reads using MiXCR and keeps one entry per CDR3 protein. The table has 150,000 to 200,000 distinct CDR3 sequences, roughly 11% seen once. Sequencing was performed on PBMCs or a T cell subset sorted from them (not recorded which). These receptors originate from a man between 18 and 29 years old who had mild COVID-19 (a few samples of this study predate the infection). Cell type and time point are not known. The CDR3 runs from the conserved cysteine through the conserved F or W. The D gene is left open where the match is weak. Size values are once, few and many counts, or a class for expanded clones, and some rows have none.

TRBJ2-1,NA,NA,TRBV12-3/TRBV12-4,CASSLALRRQFF,TGTGCCAGCAGTTTAGCGCTGAGACGGCAGTTCTTC
TRBJ1-4,TRBD1,few,TRBV6-5,CASRAPGQGSEKLFF,TGTGCCAGCAGGGCCCCAGGACAGGGGAGTGAAAAACTGTTTTTT
TRBJ1-1,NA,NA,TRBV2,CASSDLGNTEAFF,TGTGCCAGCAGTGACTTGGGGAACACTGAAGCTTTCTTT
TRBJ1-5,NA,few,TRBV5-1,CASSMGLDQPQHF,TGCGCCAGCAGTATGGGCCTGGATCAGCCCCAGCATTTT
TRBJ2-5,NA,NA,TRBV7-2,CASTRRGPETQYF,TGTGCCAGCACCCGGCGGGGTCCCGAGACCCAGTACTTC
TRBJ1-5,NA,NA,TRBV6-2/TRBV6-3,CASSYSSQSNQPQHF,TGTGCCAGCAGTTACTCTTCACAGAGCAATCAGCCCCAGCATTTT
TRBJ2-3,NA,many,TRBV11-2,CASSSTDTQYF,TGTGCCAGCAGCTCCACAGATACGCAGTATTTT
TRBJ2-5,NA,many,TRBV9,CASSPGYQETQYF,TGTGCCAGCAGCCCCGGGTACCAAGAGACCCAGTACTTC
TRBJ1-6,NA,few,TRBV5-1,CASSNATADSPLHF,TGCGCCAGCAGCAACGCTACGGCGGATTCACCCCTCCACTTT
TRBJ2-3,TRBD2,many,TRBV10-3,CAISESSGGASADTQYF,TGTGCCATCAGTGAGTCGAGCGGGGGGGCCTCTGCAGATACGCAGTATTTT
TRBJ2-1,TRBD1,many,TRBV5-1,CASSPGTGPLLGNEQFF,TGCGCCAGCAGCCCCGGGACAGGGCCTCTCTTGGGGAATGAGCAGTTCTTC
TRBJ2-5,NA,many,TRBV4-1,CASSLPQAGETQYF,TGCGCCAGCAGCCTCCCACAGGCCGGGGAGACCCAGTACTTC
TRBJ1-1,NA,many,TRBV7-6,CASSLAQGKLAEAFF,TGTGCCAGCAGCTTAGCTCAGGGGAAGCTCGCTGAAGCTTTCTTT
TRBJ1-4,NA,NA,TRBV11-2,CASRAGVRGEKLFF,TGTGCCAGCAGAGCGGGCGTTAGGGGTGAAAAACTGTTTTTT
TRBJ2-4,TRBD1,few,TRBV27,CASSRQGENIQYF,TGTGCCAGCAGTCGACAGGGGGAGAACATTCAGTACTTC
TRBJ2-3,NA,few,TRBV20-1,CSQGGVGTDTQYF,TGCAGTCAGGGCGGTGTAGGCACAGATACGCAGTATTTT
TRBJ1-1,NA,NA,TRBV5-1,CASSNDRANTEAFF,TGCGCCAGCAGCAATGACCGGGCGAACACTGAAGCTTTCTTT
TRBJ1-1,NA,few,TRBV29-1,CSVAMAQNTEAFF,TGCAGCGTAGCTATGGCCCAGAACACTGAAGCTTTCTTT
TRBJ1-4,NA,NA,TRBV15,CATSRDNRVATNEKLFF,TGTGCCACCAGCAGAGATAACCGGGTTGCAACTAATGAAAAACTGTTTTTT
TRBJ1-1,TRBD1,NA,TRBV5-1,CASSVTTGLNTEAFF,TGCGCCAGCAGCGTCACGACAGGGCTGAACACTGAAGCTTTCTTT
TRBJ2-5,NA,few,TRBV25-1,CASSARESQYF,TGTGCCAGCAGTGCTCGGGAGAGCCAGTACTTC
TRBJ1-2,NA,few,TRBV5-1,CASSNAGNPNYGYTF,TGCGCCAGCAGCAACGCAGGGAACCCTAACTATGGCTACACCTTC
TRBJ2-2,TRBD2,NA,TRBV4-3,CASSQEAALAGGMNTGELFF,TGCGCCAGCAGCCAAGAGGCGGCGCTAGCGGGGGGAATGAACACCGGGGAGCTGTTTTTT
TRBJ2-5,TRBD2,few,TRBV12-3/TRBV12-4,CASSQRGGQETQYF,TGTGCCAGCAGCCAGCGGGGGGGCCAGGAGACCCAGTACTTC
TRBJ2-3,NA,NA,TRBV18,CASSSASTDTQYF,TGTGCCAGCTCATCAGCGAGCACAGATACGCAGTATTTT
TRBJ2-3,TRBD2,NA,TRBV4-1,CASSQEGSSGNTDTQYF,TGCGCCAGCAGCCAAGAGGGTAGTAGCGGGAACACAGATACGCAGTATTTT
TRBJ1-3,NA,many,TRBV4-2,CASSQDLTAGGNTIYF,TGTGCCAGCAGCCAAGATTTAACCGCGGGGGGAAACACCATATATTTT
TRBJ2-3,TRBD2,NA,TRBV4-3,CASSDLPGGTQYF,TGCGCCAGCAGCGACCTCCCGGGGGGTACGCAGTATTTT
TRBJ1-2,TRBD1,NA,TRBV7-2,CASSPTGALYGYTF,TGTGCCAGCAGCCCTACAGGGGCCCTCTATGGCTACACCTTC
TRBJ2-5,TRBD2,NA,TRBV7-2,CASSPAAGVRRQETQYF,TGTGCCAGCAGCCCAGCAGCGGGGGTAAGGCGTCAAGAGACCCAGTACTTC
TRBJ2-1,NA,NA,TRBV5-5,CASIAGGTYNEQFF,TGTGCCAGCATCGCAGGGGGGACCTACAATGAGCAGTTCTTC
TRBJ1-6,NA,NA,TRBV5-1,CASSLEFSPLHF,TGCGCCAGCAGCTTGGAATTTTCACCCCTCCACTTT
TRBJ2-5,TRBD2,many,TRBV7-8,CASSPRLAGAETQYF,TGTGCCAGCAGCCCTCGACTAGCGGGGGCAGAGACCCAGTACTTC
TRBJ1-6,TRBD1,many,TRBV7-9,CASSLALRQGDSPLHF,TGTGCCAGCAGCTTAGCCCTCAGACAGGGGGATTCACCCCTCCACTTT
TRBJ2-5,NA,NA,TRBV12-3/TRBV12-4,CASTPTGAGKETQYF,TGTGCCAGCACCCCTACCGGGGCAGGGAAAGAGACCCAGTACTTC
TRBJ1-2,NA,many,TRBV3-1,CASSQDRGRGGYTF,TGTGCCAGCAGCCAAGACCGGGGGCGCGGGGGCTACACCTTC
TRBJ1-2,NA,NA,TRBV20-1,CSAPPPVGYGYTF,TGCAGTGCCCCCCCCCCGGTTGGCTATGGCTACACCTTC
TRBJ1-2,TRBD1,few,TRBV7-2,CASSSRQGVGSNYGYTF,TGTGCCAGCAGCTCCCGACAGGGGGTAGGGTCTAACTATGGCTACACCTTC
TRBJ2-1,NA,few,TRBV24-1,CATRDSSYNEQFF,TGTGCCACCAGGGACAGTTCCTACAATGAGCAGTTCTTC
TRBJ1-6,NA,NA,TRBV7-2,CASSLYGDVGSPLHF,TGTGCCAGCAGCTTATACGGGGATGTGGGTTCACCCCTCCACTTT
TRBJ2-3,NA,few,TRBV7-2,CASSLFQGGHTDTQYF,TGTGCCAGCAGCTTATTCCAGGGGGGGCATACAGATACGCAGTATTTT
TRBJ2-3,NA,many,TRBV29-1,CSVDVAADTQYF,TGCAGCGTTGACGTAGCTGCAGATACGCAGTATTTT
TRBJ2-1,TRBD2,few,TRBV10-3,CAISRTSGENYNEQFF,TGTGCCATCAGCCGTACTAGCGGGGAGAACTACAATGAGCAGTTCTTC
TRBJ2-5,TRBD1,NA,TRBV5-1,CASSLGTANEETQYF,TGCGCCAGCAGCCTCGGGACAGCAAACGAAGAGACCCAGTACTTC
TRBJ1-1,NA,NA,TRBV12-3/TRBV12-4,CASTKGGGGTEAFF,TGTGCCAGCACCAAAGGGGGAGGGGGTACTGAAGCTTTCTTT
TRBJ2-3,NA,few,TRBV12-3/TRBV12-4,CASTLSLVADTQYF,TGTGCCAGCACTTTGAGCTTAGTAGCAGATACGCAGTATTTT
TRBJ1-5,NA,NA,TRBV7-9,CASSLAQGNQPQHF,TGTGCCAGCAGCTTAGCACAGGGCAATCAGCCCCAGCATTTT
TRBJ2-3,NA,few,TRBV24-1,CATSDPSLDTQYF,TGTGCCACCAGTGACCCTTCACTGGATACGCAGTATTTT
TRBJ2-3,TRBD2,NA,TRBV5-1,CASSGVVLAGAFTDTQYF,TGCGCCAGCAGCGGCGTAGTGCTAGCGGGGGCCTTCACAGATACGCAGTATTTT